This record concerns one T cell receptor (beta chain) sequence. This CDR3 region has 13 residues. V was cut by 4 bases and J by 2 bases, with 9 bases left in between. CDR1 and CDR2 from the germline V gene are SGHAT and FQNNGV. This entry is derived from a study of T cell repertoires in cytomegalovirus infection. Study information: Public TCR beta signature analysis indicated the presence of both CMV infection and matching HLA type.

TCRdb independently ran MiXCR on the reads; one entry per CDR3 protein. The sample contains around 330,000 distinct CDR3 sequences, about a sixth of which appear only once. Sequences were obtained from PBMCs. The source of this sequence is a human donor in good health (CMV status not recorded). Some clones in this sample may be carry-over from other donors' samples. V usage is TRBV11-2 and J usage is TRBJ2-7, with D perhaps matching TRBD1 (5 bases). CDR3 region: CASSSPTAYEQYF. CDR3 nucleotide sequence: TGTGCCAGCAGCTCCCCGACAGCCTACGAGCAGTACTTC.